This T cell receptor beta chain was identified during a study of regulatory T cells in long-lasting Graves disease. This clonotype was found a few times. TCR beta libraries were built with iRepertoire HTBI primers and Arm-PCR of CDR3 regions. TCRdb redid the calling of the multiplex PCR reads with MiXCR, one entry per CDR3 protein. This table holds about half a million distinct CDR3 sequences, around 13% found once. Stated time point: newly diagnosed GD, antithyroid drugs for less than 3 months. There was RNA extracted from PBMCs, and the TCR library was made from it. This sample also appeared in a second study, on T cells in Graves' hyperthyroidism and ophthalmopathy. According to that study: Researchers ran a first-round RT-PCR on the TCR CDR3 using the HTBI primer set.

This clonotype was sampled from a woman in her 30s with Graves disease. The source was peripheral blood mononuclear cells (PBMCs), collected at new diagnosis, from a patient treated with antithyroid drugs.

The CDR3 nucleotides read TGTGCCAGCAGCGCTGTGGGTCAACCGAGCTCCTACAATGAGCAGTTCTTC. Its protein product is CASSAVGQPSSYNEQFF. This sequence joins TRBV4-2 and TRBJ2-1, with no clear D. V lost 5 bases and J lost 0, with 17 bases in between. The germline V gene encodes CDR1 LGHNA and CDR2 YNFKEQ. This CDR3 has 17 residues.